This TCR beta chain appears in the sequencing data of a study of blood T cells in healthy people across ages. A second PCR, run for about 6 to 11 cycles, used a sample-barcoded 5' primer plus a J-beta primer mix. The authors tagged each cDNA molecule using a template-switch adaptor with 12 random nucleotides. TCRdb ran MiXCR on the 5' RACE reads and lists one entry per CDR3 protein. Of 1.5 million to 2 million distinct CDR3 sequences listed, about 50% are singletons. Extracted total RNA amounted to at least 5.5 micrograms for each sample. Details on this clonotype: The antigen remains undetermined. A read error may produce the germline difference seen at one junction end.

General observations from the study: Changes seen in expanded clonotypes were possibly confounded by donor CMV status left unknown. Roughly linear age-related decline in beta diversity appeared, significant by age approximately 41.

Sequencing used blood. This TCR derives from a woman aged 35 to 49 in good health.

Here the CDR3 DNA reads TGTAGCGTTGGCCATCTTAGCGGGGGCCACAATGAGCAGTACTTC. Amino acid sequence: CSVGHLSGGHNEQYF. The rearrangement joins TRBV29-1 to TRBJ2-7; 9 bases are shared with TRBD2. The CDR3 is 15 residues long. The germline V gene encodes CDR1 SQVTM and CDR2 ANQGSEA.